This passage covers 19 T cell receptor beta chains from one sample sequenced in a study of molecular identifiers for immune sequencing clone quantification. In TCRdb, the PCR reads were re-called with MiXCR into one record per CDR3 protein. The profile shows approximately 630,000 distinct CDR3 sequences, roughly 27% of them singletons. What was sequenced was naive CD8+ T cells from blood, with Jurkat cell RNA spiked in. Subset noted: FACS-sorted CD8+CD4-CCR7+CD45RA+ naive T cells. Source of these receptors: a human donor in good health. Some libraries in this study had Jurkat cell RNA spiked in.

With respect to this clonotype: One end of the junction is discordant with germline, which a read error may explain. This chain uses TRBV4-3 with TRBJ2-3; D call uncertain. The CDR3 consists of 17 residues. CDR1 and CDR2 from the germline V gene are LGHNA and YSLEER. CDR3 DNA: TGCGCCGGCAGCCAGGAGCTAACAATAACTAGCACAGATACGCAGTATTTT. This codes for CAGSQELTITSTDTQYF.

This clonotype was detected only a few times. CDR3 sequence reads: CASSPGQGLVPDTQYF. For the CDR3, the DNA is TGTGCCAGCAGCCCCGGACAGGGTTTGGTTCCAGATACGCAGTATTTT. The V call is TRBV12-3 or TRBV12-4, the J call TRBJ2-3, with 8 bases that match TRBD1. V shed 6 bases and J 4 bases; nucleotides not matched to a gene: 12. This CDR3 comprises 16 residues.

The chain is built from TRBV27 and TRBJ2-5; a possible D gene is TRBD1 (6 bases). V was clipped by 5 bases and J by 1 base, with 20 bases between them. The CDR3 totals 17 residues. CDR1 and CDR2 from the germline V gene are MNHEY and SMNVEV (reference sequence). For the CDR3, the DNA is TGTGCCAGCAGTCCCGTTTCGGTCACAGGGATCCAAGAGACCCAGTACTTC. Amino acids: CASSPVSVTGIQETQYF.

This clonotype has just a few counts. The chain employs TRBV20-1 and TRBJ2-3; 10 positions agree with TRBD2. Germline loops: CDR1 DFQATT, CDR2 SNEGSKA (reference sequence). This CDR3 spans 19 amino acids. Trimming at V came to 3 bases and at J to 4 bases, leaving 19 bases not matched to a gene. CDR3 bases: TGCAGTGCTAGGGGGGTAGCGGGAGGCCCGGCACGGGGCGCAGATACGCAGTATTTT. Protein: CSARGVAGGPARGADTQYF.

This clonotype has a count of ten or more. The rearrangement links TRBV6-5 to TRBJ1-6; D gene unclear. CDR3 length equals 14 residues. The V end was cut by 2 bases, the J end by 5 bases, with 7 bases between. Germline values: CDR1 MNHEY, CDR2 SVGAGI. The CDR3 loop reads CASSYEQNNSPLHF. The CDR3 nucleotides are TGTGCCAGCAGTTACGAACAGAATAATTCACCCCTCCACTTT.

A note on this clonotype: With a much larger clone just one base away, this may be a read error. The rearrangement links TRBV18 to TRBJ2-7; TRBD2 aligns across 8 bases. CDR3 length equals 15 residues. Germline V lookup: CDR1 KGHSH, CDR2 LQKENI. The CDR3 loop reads CASSPGLGASDEQHF. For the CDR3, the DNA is TGTGCCAGCTCACCGGGACTAGGGGCTAGCGACGAGCAGCACTTC. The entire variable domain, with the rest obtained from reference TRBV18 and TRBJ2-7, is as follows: NAGVMQNPRHLVRRRGQEARLRCSPMKGHSHVYWYRQLPEEGLKFMVYLQKENIIDESGMPKERFSAEFPKEGPSILRIQQVVRGDSAAYFCASSPGLGASDEQHFGPGTRLTVT.

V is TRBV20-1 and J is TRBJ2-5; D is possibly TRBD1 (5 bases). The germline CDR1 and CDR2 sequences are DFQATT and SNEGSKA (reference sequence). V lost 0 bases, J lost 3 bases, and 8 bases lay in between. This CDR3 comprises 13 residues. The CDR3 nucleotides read TGCAGTGCTAGAGATCGACAGAAAGAGACCCAGTACTTC. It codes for CSARDRQKETQYF.

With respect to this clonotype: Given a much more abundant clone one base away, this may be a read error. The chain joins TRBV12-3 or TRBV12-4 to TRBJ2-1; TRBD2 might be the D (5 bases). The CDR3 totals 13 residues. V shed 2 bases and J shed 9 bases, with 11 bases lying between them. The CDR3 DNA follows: TGTGCCAGCAGTTTACAGGAGGCCGGTGAGCAGTTCTTC. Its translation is CASSLQEAGEQFF.

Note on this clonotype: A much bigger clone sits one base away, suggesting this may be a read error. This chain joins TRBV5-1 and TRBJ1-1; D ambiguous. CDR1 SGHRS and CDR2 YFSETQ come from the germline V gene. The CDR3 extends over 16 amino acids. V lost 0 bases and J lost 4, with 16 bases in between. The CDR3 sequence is CASSLGTDEMSTEAFF. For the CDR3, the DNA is TGCGCCAGCAGCTTGGGGACGGACGAGATGAGCACTGAAGCTTTCTTT. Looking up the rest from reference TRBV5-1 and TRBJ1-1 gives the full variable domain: KAGVTQTPRYLIKTRGQQVTLSCSPISGHRSVSWYQQTPGQGLQFLFEYFSETQRNKGNFPGRFSGRQFSNSRSEMNVSTLELGDSALYLCASSLGTDEMSTEAFFGQGTRLTVV.

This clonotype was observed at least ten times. Written as DNA, the CDR3 is TGCGCCAGCAGCCAAGACACCTGGCAGGGAGGAGACGAGCAGTACTTC. Its translation is CASSQDTWQGGDEQYF. The chain carries TRBV4-3 and TRBJ2-7; TRBD2 might be the D (6 bases). This CDR3 region has 16 residues. Germline V gene lookup returns CDR1 LGHNA and CDR2 YSLEER. Between the trimmed V and J ends, which lost 0 bases and 5 bases, there was a span of 17 bases.

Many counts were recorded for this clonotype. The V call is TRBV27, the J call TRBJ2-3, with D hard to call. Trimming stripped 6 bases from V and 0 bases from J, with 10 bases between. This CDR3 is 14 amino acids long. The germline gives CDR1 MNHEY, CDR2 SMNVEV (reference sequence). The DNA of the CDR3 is TGTGCCAGCAGATCCGGTACTAGCACAGATACGCAGTATTTT. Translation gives CASRSGTSTDTQYF.

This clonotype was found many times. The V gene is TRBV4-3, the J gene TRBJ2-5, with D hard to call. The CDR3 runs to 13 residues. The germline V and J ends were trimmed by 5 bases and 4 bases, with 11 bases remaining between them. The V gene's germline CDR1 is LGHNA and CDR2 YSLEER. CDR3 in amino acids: CASSTREGETQYF. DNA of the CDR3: TGCGCCAGCAGCACCCGAGAAGGAGAGACCCAGTACTTC.

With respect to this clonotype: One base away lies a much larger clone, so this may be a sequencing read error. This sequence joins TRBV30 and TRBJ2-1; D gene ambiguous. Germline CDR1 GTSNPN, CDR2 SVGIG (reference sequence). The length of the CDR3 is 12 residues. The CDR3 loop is CAWCVPSNEQFF. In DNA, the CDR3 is TGTGCCTGGTGTGTACCCAGCAATGAGCAGTTCTTC.

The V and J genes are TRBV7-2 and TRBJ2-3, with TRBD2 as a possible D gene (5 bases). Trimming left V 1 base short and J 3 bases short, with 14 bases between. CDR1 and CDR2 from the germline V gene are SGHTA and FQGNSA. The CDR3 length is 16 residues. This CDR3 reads CASSLGGLLTTDTQYF. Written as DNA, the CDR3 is TGTGCCAGCAGCTTAGGAGGGCTGCTGACGACAGATACGCAGTATTTT.

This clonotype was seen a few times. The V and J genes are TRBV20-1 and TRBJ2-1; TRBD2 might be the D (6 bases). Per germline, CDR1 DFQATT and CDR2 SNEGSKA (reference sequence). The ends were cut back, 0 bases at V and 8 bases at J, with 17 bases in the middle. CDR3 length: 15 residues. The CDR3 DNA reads TGCAGTGCTAGAGATGGGGGGAAGGGATGGGATGAGCAGTTCTTC. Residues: CSARDGGKGWDEQFF.

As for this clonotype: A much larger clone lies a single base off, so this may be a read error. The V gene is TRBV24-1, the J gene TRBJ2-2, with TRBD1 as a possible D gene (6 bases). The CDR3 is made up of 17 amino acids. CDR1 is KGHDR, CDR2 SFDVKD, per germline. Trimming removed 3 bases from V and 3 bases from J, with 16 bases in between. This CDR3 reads CATSDRAGVRDTGELFF. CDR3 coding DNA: TGTGCCACCAGTGATAGGGCAGGGGTTCGAGACACCGGGGAGCTGTTTTTT.

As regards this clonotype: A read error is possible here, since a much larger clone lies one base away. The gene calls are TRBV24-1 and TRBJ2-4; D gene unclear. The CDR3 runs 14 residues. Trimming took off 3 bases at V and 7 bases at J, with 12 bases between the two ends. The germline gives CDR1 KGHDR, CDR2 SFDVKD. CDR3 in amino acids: CATSDRDIVNIQYF. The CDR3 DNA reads TGTGCCACCAGTGATCGCGACATTGTGAACATTCAGTACTTC.

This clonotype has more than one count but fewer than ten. The CDR3 here is CASSTLSDTQYF. CDR3 nucleotide sequence: TGTGCCAGCAGTACCCTGTCGGATACGCAGTATTTT. J is TRBJ2-3 and V is TRBV6-2 or TRBV6-3; D gene ambiguous. V lost 5 bases and J 6 bases, leaving 9 bases between the germline ends. The germline V gene encodes CDR1 MNHEY and CDR2 SVGEGT. The length of the CDR3 is 12 residues.

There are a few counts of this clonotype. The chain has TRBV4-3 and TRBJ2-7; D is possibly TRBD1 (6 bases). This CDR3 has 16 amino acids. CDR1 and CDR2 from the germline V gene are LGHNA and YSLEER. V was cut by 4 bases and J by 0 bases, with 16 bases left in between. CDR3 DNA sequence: TGCGCCAGCAGCCCCTCGGGGACACCGAGCTCCTACGAGCAGTACTTC. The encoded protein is CASSPSGTPSSYEQYF.